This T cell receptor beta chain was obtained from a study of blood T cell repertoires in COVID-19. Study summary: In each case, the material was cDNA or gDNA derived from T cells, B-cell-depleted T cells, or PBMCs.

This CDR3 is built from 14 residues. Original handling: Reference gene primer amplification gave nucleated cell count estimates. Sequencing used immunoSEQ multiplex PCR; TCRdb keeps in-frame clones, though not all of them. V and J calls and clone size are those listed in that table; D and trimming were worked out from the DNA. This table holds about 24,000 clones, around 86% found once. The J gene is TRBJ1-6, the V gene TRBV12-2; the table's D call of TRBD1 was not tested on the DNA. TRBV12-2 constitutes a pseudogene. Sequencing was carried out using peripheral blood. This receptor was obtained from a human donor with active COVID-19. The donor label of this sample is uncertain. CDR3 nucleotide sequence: TGTGCAAGTCGCATGTCCGGGACACATTCACCCCTCCACTTT. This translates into CASRMSGTHSPLHF.